At least ten counts were recorded for the clone carrying this T cell receptor (beta chain). RNA served as the template for amplifying TCR beta CDR3 regions. HTBI primers served in a first-round RT-PCR, which a second-round multiplex PCR followed. TCRdb redid the calling of the multiplex PCR reads with MiXCR, one entry per CDR3 protein. The table records over 150,000 distinct CDR3 sequences, less than 45% of them present only once. The germline V gene encodes CDR1 SQVTM and CDR2 ANQGSEA. Trimming took 4 bases from V and 2 from J, leaving 11 bases between them. CDR3 length: 13 amino acids. These data come from a study of Graves' ophthalmopathy and Graves' hyperthyroidism.

The sequenced sample was peripheral blood. The rearrangement links TRBV29-1 to TRBJ2-5, with D unclear. The clonotype originates from a woman aged 40 to 55 with Graves' ophthalmopathy. The CDR3 reads CSVAPTEQETQYF. The CDR3, as DNA: TGCAGCGTTGCCCCAACGGAGCAAGAGACCCAGTACTTC. The full variable domain, completed using reference TRBV29-1 and TRBJ2-5, is SAVISQKPSRDICQRGTSLTIQCQVDSQVTMMFWYRQQPGQSLTLIATANQGSEATYESGFVIDKFPISRPNLTFSTLTVSNMSPEDSSIYLCSVAPTEQETQYFGPGTRLLVL.